This TCR beta chain was documented in a study of T cell responses to AZD1222 COVID-19 vaccine. Points from the study as a whole: Donors were mostly white British, more females; clonal diversity possibly underestimated.

The CDR3 totals 13 residues. Between the trimmed V and J ends, which lost 4 bases and 0 bases, there was a span of 6 bases. CDR1 is ENHRY and CDR2 is SYGVKD in the germline V gene. Sequencing used immunoSEQ multiplex PCR; TCRdb keeps in-frame clones, though not all of them. The sample gives roughly 160,000 clones, 90% of which show up once; about 1.6% is in the top ten. This clone occurred once. Its specificity is not known. The gene calls are TRBV10-3 and TRBJ1-1; D not resolved. The sample here was peripheral blood, taken on day 0 of AZD1222 vaccination. This receptor was taken from an adult in good health. CDR3 sequence reads: CAISANMNTEAFF. CDR3 DNA: TGTGCCATCAGTGCAAACATGAACACTGAAGCTTTCTTT.